This T cell receptor (beta chain) derives from a study of blood T cell repertoires in COVID-19. Study as a whole: From T cells, B-cell-depleted T cells, or PBMCs came the material, which was cDNA or gDNA.

Profiled with immunoSEQ multiplex PCR; TCRdb holds only in-frame clones, not every one. The repertoire has 45,000 to 60,000 clones, about 86% of them found once; the top ten carry around 9.6%. While infection was still active, Seattle patients were enrolled and then followed longitudinally. This CDR3 is built from 12 residues. V was pared by 3 bases and J by 4 bases, with 6 bases between. Germline CDR1 and CDR2: LGHDT and YNNKEL (reference sequence). The specimen was peripheral blood. The chain carries TRBV3-1 (or the pseudogene TRBV3-2) and TRBJ1-1; the D is unclear. The sequence derives from a man aged 80 or over with COVID-19, enrolled during active disease. This CDR3 reads CASSHSGTEAFF. CDR3 DNA sequence: TGTGCCAGCAGCCATTCGGGCACTGAAGCTTTCTTT.